Listed here are 7 T cell receptor beta chains from one sample, sequenced in a study of blood T cell repertoires in COVID-19. Measured with immunoSEQ multiplex PCR; TCRdb has only the in-frame clones, and not every one. The sample has around 300,000 clones; roughly 90% are singletons. The source material was peripheral blood. The source of these receptors is a woman in her forties or fifties with active or convalescent COVID-19.

The CDR3 spells CASRPGLSNTEAFF. As DNA, the CDR3 is TGTGCCAGCAGACCGGGACTCTCGAACACTGAAGCTTTCTTT. The rearrangement uses TRBV2 and TRBJ1-1, with D perhaps TRBD1 (5 bases). V shed 6 bases and J shed 1 base, with 12 bases lying between them. This CDR3 comprises 14 residues. Germline CDR1 SNHLY, CDR2 FYNNEI.

The CDR3 DNA sequence: TGTGCCAGCAGCAACCGGGACAGGGGGATTAATGAGCAGTTCTTC. It encodes CASSNRDRGINEQFF. The rearrangement uses TRBV7-9 and TRBJ2-1, with 11 bases matching TRBD1. V dropped 5 bases and J dropped 7; count of bases not matched to a gene: 7. Germline CDR1 reads SEHNR; CDR2 reads FQNEAQ (reference sequence). The CDR3 runs to 15 residues.

The genes are TRBV6-6 and TRBJ2-1; 8 bases are a match to TRBD1. In germline, CDR1 is MNHNY, CDR2 SVGAGI (reference sequence). This CDR3 region has 16 residues. V dropped 5 bases and J dropped 0; count of bases not matched to a gene: 6. The CDR3 region has the DNA TGTGCCAGCAGTCGAACCGGGACAGGCTCCTACAATGAGCAGTTCTTC. It yields the protein CASSRTGTGSYNEQFF.

The chain carries TRBV29-1 and TRBJ2-1, with 8 bases identical to TRBD2. Germline-derived CDR1 and CDR2 are SQVTM and ANQGSEA. J lost 7 bases, V lost 4 bases, and 6 bases had no gene match. The CDR3 consists of 13 residues. The DNA of the CDR3 is TGCAGCGTTGTCGGGAGGGCCGAGAATGAGCAGTTCTTC. This codes for CSVVGRAENEQFF.

V usage is TRBV7-9 and J usage is TRBJ2-3; TRBD2 agrees at 9 bases. This CDR3 comprises 18 residues. Germline V CDR1 and CDR2: SEHNR, FQNEAQ (reference sequence). V gave up 7 bases and J gave up 2 bases; unmatched junction bases: 16. The CDR3 sequence: CASTVPGRSGRFTDTQYF. The DNA for the CDR3 is TGTGCCAGCACGGTTCCAGGCCGTAGCGGGAGATTCACAGATACGCAGTATTTT.

The rearrangement links TRBV6-5 to TRBJ1-2, with 7 positions matching TRBD1. CDR3 size: 14 residues. Germline V gene sequence: CDR1 MNHEY, CDR2 SVGAGI. The junction had 8 bases not matched to a gene; V was cut back by 6 bases and J by 4 bases. CDR3 protein: CASSTRGQTYGYTF. The CDR3, as DNA: TGTGCCAGCAGCACGAGGGGACAGACCTATGGCTACACCTTC.

This clone has only a few counts. The V and J genes are TRBV18 and TRBJ1-3, with D hard to call. V was trimmed by 1 base and J by 5 bases, leaving 12 bases between them. CDR3 size: 15 residues. Germline assignment: CDR1 KGHSH and CDR2 LQKENI. CDR3 nucleotide sequence: TGTGCCAGCTCACCACAGCGGAACATTAGAAACACCATATATTTT. It is translated as CASSPQRNIRNTIYF. The full variable domain, completed using reference TRBV18 and TRBJ1-3, is NAGVMQNPRHLVRRRGQEARLRCSPMKGHSHVYWYRQLPEEGLKFMVYLQKENIIDESGMPKERFSAEFPKEGPSILRIQQVVRGDSAAYFCASSPQRNIRNTIYFGEGSWLTVV.